This T cell receptor (beta chain) was recovered during a study of blood T cell repertoires in COVID-19. V was pared by 2 bases and J by 5 bases, with 6 bases of the junction left unmatched. The germline V gene encodes CDR1 SGHRS and CDR2 YFSETQ. This CDR3 comprises 14 residues. In the authors' workflow: Cell counts per sample came from amplifying reference gene primers. Libraries were prepared by immunoSEQ multiplex PCR; TCRdb keeps only in-frame clonotypes and omits some of them. The DNA was the basis for D and trimming; V, J and clone size are from that table. The top ten clones hold approximately 4% of a sample with about 280,000 clones, about 90% of them seen once.

The source of this sequence is a woman in her thirties with acute COVID-19. Sequencing was done on a sample of PBMCs or T cells enriched from blood (not recorded which). The rearrangement uses TRBV5-1 and TRBJ2-7, with 8 bases aligning to TRBD1. The CDR3 reads CASSFRDRLDEQYF. CDR3 coding DNA: TGCGCCAGCAGCTTCCGGGACAGGCTCGACGAGCAGTACTTC. The variable domain in full, with the rest retrieved from reference TRBV5-1 and TRBJ2-7, is KAGVTQTPRYLIKTRGQQVTLSCSPISGHRSVSWYQQTPGQGLQFLFEYFSETQRNKGNFPGRFSGRQFSNSRSEMNVSTLELGDSALYLCASSFRDRLDEQYFGPGTRLTVT.